This TCR beta chain was sequenced for a study of immune heterogeneity within non-small cell lung tumors. Template material comprised bulk tumor genomic DNA at about 660 ng per sample. During surgery, several far-apart biopsies were obtained from every primary tumor. Patients with untreated, newly diagnosed non-small cell lung cancer underwent curative surgery. From germline, CDR1 is SGHRS and CDR2 YFSETQ. The CDR3 has 15 residues. Points on this clonotype: Its antigen is unknown. This may arise from a read error, as a much more abundant clone is one base away.

Findings and caveats of the study: Identical dominant CDR3 beta clonotypes spanned tumor sites within a patient, beside site-unique high-frequency clones. Statistically, local T-cell clonality exhibited a moderate yet significant correlation with local tumor mutational burden (R about 0.34). Individual patients mostly differed in their high-frequency T-cell receptor beta clonotypes.

TCR beta CDR3 amplification used multiplex PCR with 32 V and 13 J primers. Using its own MiXCR run on the multiplex PCR reads, TCRdb lists one record per CDR3 protein. The table lists more than 9,000 distinct CDR3 sequences, 30% of them singletons. The TCR sequence derives from a woman aged 55-70 years with non-small cell lung cancer. The sequencing input was lung tumor tissue. The chain joins TRBV5-1 to TRBJ2-3; 8 bases are shared with TRBD2. In DNA, the CDR3 is TGCGCCAGCAGCTTGTTAGCGGGGAGCACAGATACGCGGTATTTT. Translating gives CASSLLAGSTDTRYF.